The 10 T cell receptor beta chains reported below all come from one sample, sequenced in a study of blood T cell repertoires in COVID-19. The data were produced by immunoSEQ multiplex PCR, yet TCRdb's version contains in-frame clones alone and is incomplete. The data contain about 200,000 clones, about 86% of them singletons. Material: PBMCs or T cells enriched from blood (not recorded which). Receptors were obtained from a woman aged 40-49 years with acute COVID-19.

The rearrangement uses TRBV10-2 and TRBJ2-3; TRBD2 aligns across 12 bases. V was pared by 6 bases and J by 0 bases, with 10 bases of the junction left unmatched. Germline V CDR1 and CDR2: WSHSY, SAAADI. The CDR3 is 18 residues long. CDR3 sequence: CASSPGTSGRTSTDTQYF. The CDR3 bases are TGCGCCAGCAGCCCGGGAACTAGCGGGAGGACTAGCACAGATACGCAGTATTTT.

This CDR3 reads CASRSTGGNYGYTF. The CDR3 DNA is TGTGCCAGCAGGTCGACAGGGGGAAACTATGGCTACACCTTC. The chain is built from TRBV2 and TRBJ1-2; 9 nucleotides match TRBD1. The V gene end was trimmed by 6 bases and the J gene end by 2 bases; junction bases not matched to a gene: 4. This CDR3 has 14 residues. Germline CDR1 SNHLY, CDR2 FYNNEI.

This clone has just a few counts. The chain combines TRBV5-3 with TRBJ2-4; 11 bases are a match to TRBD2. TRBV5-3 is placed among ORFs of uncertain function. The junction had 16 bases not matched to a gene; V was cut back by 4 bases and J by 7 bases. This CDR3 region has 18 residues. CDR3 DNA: TGTGCCAGAAGCCCGGCGGGACTAGCGGCCTTAGACGGGAACATTCAGTACTTC. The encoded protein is CARSPAGLAALDGNIQYF.

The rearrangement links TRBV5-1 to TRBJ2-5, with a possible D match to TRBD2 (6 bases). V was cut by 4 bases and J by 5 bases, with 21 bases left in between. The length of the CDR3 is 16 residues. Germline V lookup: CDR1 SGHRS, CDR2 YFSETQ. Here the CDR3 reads CASSPPSGAGGETQYF. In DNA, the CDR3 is TGCGCCAGCAGCCCCCCTTCGGGAGCCGGTGGGGAGACCCAGTACTTC.

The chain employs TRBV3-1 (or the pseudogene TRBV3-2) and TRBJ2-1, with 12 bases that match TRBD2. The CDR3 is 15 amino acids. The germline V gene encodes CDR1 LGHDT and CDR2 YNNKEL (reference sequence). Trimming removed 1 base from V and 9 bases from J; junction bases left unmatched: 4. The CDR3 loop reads CASSQAPSGRGEQFF. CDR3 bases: TGTGCCAGCAGCCAAGCCCCTAGCGGGAGGGGTGAGCAGTTCTTC.

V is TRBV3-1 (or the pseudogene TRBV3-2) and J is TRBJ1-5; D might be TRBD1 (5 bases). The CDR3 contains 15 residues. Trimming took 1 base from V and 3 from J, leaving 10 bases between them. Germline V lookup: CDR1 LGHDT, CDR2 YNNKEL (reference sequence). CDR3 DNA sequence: TGTGCCAGCAGCCAAGTGGGGGGAGCCAATCAGCCCCAGCATTTT. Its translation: CASSQVGGANQPQHF.

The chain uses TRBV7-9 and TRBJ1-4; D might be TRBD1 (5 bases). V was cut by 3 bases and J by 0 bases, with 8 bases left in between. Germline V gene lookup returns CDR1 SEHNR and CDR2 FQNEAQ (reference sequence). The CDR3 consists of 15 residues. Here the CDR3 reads CASSFGGATNEKLFF. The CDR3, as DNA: TGTGCCAGCAGCTTCGGGGGGGCAACTAATGAAAAACTGTTTTTT. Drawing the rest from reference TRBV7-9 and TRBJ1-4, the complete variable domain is DTGVSQNPRHKITKRGQNVTFRCDPISEHNRLYWYRQTLGQGPEFLTYFQNEAQLEKSRLLSDRFSAERPKGSFSTLEIQRTEQGDSAMYLCASSFGGATNEKLFFGSGTQLSVL.

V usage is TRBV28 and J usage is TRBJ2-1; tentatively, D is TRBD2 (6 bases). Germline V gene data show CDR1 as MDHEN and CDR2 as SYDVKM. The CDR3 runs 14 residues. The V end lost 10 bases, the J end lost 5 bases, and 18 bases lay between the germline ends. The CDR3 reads CATISGSSDNEQFF. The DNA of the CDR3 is TGTGCCACCATTAGCGGTTCCTCGGACAATGAGCAGTTCTTC.

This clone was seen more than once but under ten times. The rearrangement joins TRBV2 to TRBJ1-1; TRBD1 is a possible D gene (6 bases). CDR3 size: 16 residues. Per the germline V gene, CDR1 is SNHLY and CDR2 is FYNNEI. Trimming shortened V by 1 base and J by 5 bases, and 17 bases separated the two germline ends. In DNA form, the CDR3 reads TGTGCCAGCAGTGAAGGGAGTAGGACAGTAAGAACTGAAGCTTTCTTT. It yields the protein CASSEGSRTVRTEAFF.

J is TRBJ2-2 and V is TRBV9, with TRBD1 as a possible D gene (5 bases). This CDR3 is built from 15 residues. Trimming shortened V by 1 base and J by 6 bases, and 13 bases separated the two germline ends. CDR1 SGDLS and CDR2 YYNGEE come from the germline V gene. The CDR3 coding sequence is TGTGCCAGCAGCGTAAGGGGCTTGGGCGCCGGGGAGCTGTTTTTT. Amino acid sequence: CASSVRGLGAGELFF.